This TCR beta chain derives from a study of CD8 T cells in Susac syndrome. Random hexamers were used to reverse transcribe an amount of roughly 0.45 to 1 ug RNA. One entry per CDR3 protein, called by TCRdb with MiXCR from the immunoSEQ multiplex PCR reads. The table includes 130,000 to 150,000 distinct CDR3 sequences, approximately 94% detected once. The V gene's germline CDR1 is DFQATT and CDR2 SNEGSKA (reference sequence). The germline V and J ends were trimmed by 3 bases and 2 bases, with 10 bases remaining between them. The CDR3 length is 13 residues. Source material: CD4+ T cells from PBMCs. The sequence came from a human donor in good health. This sequence joins TRBV20-1 and TRBJ2-5; TRBD2 is a possible D gene (5 bases). The CDR3 DNA reads TGCAGTGCTAGGCCGGGAAAACAAGAGACCCAGTACTTC. This translates into CSARPGKQETQYF.